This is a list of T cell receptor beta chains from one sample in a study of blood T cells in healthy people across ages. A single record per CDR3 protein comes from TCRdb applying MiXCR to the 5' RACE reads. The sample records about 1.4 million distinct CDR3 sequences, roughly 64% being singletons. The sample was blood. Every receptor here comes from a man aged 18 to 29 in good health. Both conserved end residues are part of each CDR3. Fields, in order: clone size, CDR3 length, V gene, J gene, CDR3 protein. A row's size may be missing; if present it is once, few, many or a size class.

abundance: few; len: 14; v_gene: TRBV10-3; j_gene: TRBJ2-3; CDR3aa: CAISKDQGTDTQYF
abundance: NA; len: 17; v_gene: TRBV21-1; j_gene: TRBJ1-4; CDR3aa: CASSKDGTEPPGEKLFF
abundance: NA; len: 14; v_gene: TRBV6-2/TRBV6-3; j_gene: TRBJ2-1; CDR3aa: CASSDVLGYNEQFF
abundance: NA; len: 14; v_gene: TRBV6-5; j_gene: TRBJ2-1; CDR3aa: CASSLGGAVNEQFF
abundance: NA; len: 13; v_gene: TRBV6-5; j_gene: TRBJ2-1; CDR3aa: CASSFHGRPEQFF
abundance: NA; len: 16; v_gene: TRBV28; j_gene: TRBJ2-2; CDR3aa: CASSLAPGPLTGELFF
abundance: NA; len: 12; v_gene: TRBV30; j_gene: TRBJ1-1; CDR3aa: CAWRLGNTEAFF
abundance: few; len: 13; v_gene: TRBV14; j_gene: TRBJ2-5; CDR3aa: CASSQVRWETQYF
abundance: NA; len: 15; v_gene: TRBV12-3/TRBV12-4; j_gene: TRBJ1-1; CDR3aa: CASQKGGYMNTEAFF
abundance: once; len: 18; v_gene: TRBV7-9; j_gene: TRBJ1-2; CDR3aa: CASSPPYWGGSANYGYTF
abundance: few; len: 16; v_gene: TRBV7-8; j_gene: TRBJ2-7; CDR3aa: CASSAADRVGSKEQYF
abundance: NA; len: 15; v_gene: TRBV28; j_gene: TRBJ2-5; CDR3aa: CASSSPTRSLETQYF
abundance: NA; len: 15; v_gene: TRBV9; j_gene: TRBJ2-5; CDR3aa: CASSVGTGTQETQYF
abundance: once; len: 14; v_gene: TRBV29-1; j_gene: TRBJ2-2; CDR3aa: CSVTPRGAGGELFF
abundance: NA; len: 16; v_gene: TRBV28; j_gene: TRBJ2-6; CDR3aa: CASPTRQGSGANVLTF
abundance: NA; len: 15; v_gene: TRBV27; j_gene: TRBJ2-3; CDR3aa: CASSSLWTGTDTQYF
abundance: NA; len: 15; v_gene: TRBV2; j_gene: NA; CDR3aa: CASRTRGWGQETQYF
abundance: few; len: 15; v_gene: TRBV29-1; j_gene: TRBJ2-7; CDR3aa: CSVAWGGTGTYEQYF
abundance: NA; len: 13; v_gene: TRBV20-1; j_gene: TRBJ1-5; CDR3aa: CSARGTGGRPQHF
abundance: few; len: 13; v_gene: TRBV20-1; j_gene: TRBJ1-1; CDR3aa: CSAREGARTEAFF
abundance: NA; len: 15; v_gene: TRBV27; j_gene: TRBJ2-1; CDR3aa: CASTPTSGRVDEQFF
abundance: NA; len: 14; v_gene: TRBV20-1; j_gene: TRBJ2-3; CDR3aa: CSAHGTGGTDTQYF
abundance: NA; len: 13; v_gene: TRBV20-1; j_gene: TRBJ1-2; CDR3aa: CSARRIASYGYTF
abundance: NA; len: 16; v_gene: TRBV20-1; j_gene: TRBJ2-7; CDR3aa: CSASPSRGSPSYEQYF